A selection of T cell receptor beta chains follows, all from one sample in a study of blood T cell repertoires in COVID-19. Sequenced by immunoSEQ multiplex PCR; TCRdb stores in-frame clones only, minus some. The sample records approximately 110,000 clones, around 88% being singletons. The material sequenced was peripheral blood. The receptors shown here come from a human donor in a cohort sampled during active COVID-19. Each CDR3 is given with its conserved first and last residue. D genes are given only for firm matches. The size of a clone is reported for some rows only, either as once, few or many, or as a class for expanded clones.

>.|TRBV5-1|TRBJ2-6|.
TGCGCCAGCAGCTCGTTCCCTGACAGCTCTGGGGCCAACGTCCTGACTTTC
CASSSFPDSSGANVLTF
>.|TRBV7-7|TRBJ2-2|.
TGTGCCAGCAGCTTAGGTCGCACCGGGGAGCTGTTTTTT
CASSLGRTGELFF
>.|TRBV4-2|TRBJ1-3|.
TGTGCCAGCAGCCAAGGACAGGTGGTCTCTGGAAACACCATATATTTT
CASSQGQVVSGNTIYF
>.|TRBV29-1|TRBJ2-4|.
TGCAGCGTTGGGGGGGTGGGAGGAGTAGCCAAAAACATTCAGTACTTC
CSVGGVGGVAKNIQYF
>.|TRBV11-2|TRBJ2-5|.
TGTGCCAGCAGCTTAGATACGTTTGGACAGCCCCAAGAGACCCAGTACTTC
CASSLDTFGQPQETQYF
>.|TRBV6-5|TRBJ1-5|.
TGTGCCAGCAGTTACGCCTGGGTCGGGCAGCCCCAGCATTTT
CASSYAWVGQPQHF
>.|TRBV7-8|TRBJ1-6|few
TGTGCCAGCAGCTTACCCCCCAGGGGTCTTTATTCACCCCTCCACTTT
CASSLPPRGLYSPLHF
>.|TRBV7-8|TRBJ2-7|few
TGTGCCAGCAGCAGAGGTACCTACGAGCAGTACTTC
CASSRGTYEQYF
>.|TRBV9|TRBJ2-7|once
TGTGCCAGCAGCGCTACACTACCACCGGTGGGCGAGCAGTACTTC
CASSATLPPVGEQYF
>.|TRBV6-6|TRBJ2-4|.
TGTGCCAGCAGTCCAGGGGTAGCCAAAAACATTCAGTACTTC
CASSPGVAKNIQYF
>.|TRBV7-9|TRBJ1-3|once
TGTGCCAGCAGCCCCACAGGGCATGACACCATATATTTT
CASSPTGHDTIYF
>TRBD2|TRBV27|TRBJ2-3|.
TGTGCCAGCAGTTTTAGCGGGAGGCACCCTACAACGCAGTATTTT
CASSFSGRHPTTQYF
>.|TRBV28|TRBJ1-1|once
TGTGCCAGCACCAGGACAGTTATAGGCACTGAAGCTTTCTTT
CASTRTVIGTEAFF
>TRBD1|TRBV7-2|TRBJ1-4|.
TGTGCCAGCAGCCTCTGGACAGGCCATGAAAAACTGTTTTTT
CASSLWTGHEKLFF
>.|TRBV15|TRBJ2-7|.
TGTGCCACCAGCAGAGAGCAGCGGTTCGACGAGCAGTACTTC
CATSREQRFDEQYF
>.|TRBV3-1/TRBV3-2|TRBJ1-1|.
TGTGCCAGCAGCGTTCGGGGAGATGAAGCTTTCTTT
CASSVRGDEAFF
>TRBD1|TRBV2|TRBJ1-3|.
TGTGCCAGCAGTGAGGACAGGATAGGAAACACCATATATTTT
CASSEDRIGNTIYF
>TRBD2|TRBV5-1|TRBJ2-2|.
TGCGCCAGCACCTTCCTAGCGGGACCGAACACCGGGGAGCTGTTTTTT
CASTFLAGPNTGELFF
>TRBD1|TRBV27|TRBJ1-6|.
TGTGCCAGCAGTGCCAGGACAGGAAATTCACCCCTCCACTTT
CASSARTGNSPLHF
>.|TRBV19|TRBJ2-3|.
TGTGCCAGTAGTATAGTAGGCAGACTCACAGATACGCAGTATTTT
CASSIVGRLTDTQYF
>TRBD2|TRBV19|TRBJ2-4|.
TGTGCCAGTAGTATGTTGGATAGCGGGAGTAGGGACATTCAGTACTTC
CASSMLDSGSRDIQYF
>TRBD2|TRBV5-6|TRBJ2-7|.
TGTGCCAGCAGCTTCCCCCTGGGTGGGAGGGCCCCGGGCGAGCAGTACTTC
CASSFPLGGRAPGEQYF
>TRBD2|TRBV6-5|TRBJ2-3|.
TGTGCCAGCAGTTATACGAAACTAGCGGACGCCGCCACGCAGTATTTT
CASSYTKLADAATQYF
>TRBD2|TRBV5-1|TRBJ2-7|few
TGCGCCAGCAGGCCCCTAGCGGCCGACGCCGAGCAGTACTTC
CASRPLAADAEQYF
>.|TRBV28|TRBJ1-2|.
TGTGCCAGCAGTTTACCTGGGGCCCCGACCACCGGCTACACCTTC
CASSLPGAPTTGYTF
>.|TRBV19|TRBJ1-5|few
TGTGCCAGTAGTTCAGGGGTAACGTTAATTCAGCCCCAGCATTTT
CASSSGVTLIQPQHF
>TRBD2|TRBV4-1|TRBJ2-7|.
TGCGCCAGCAGCCAAGCCCTAGCGGGAGCGCCCTACGAGCAGTACTTC
CASSQALAGAPYEQYF
>TRBD1|TRBV7-2|TRBJ2-7|.
TGTGCCAGCAGCTTCCGGACAGGCTACGAGCAGTACTTC
CASSFRTGYEQYF
>TRBD2|TRBV7-9|TRBJ2-7|.
TGTGCCAGCAGCTCCCGACTAGCGCTGAAAAGCTCCTACGAGCAGTACTTC
CASSSRLALKSSYEQYF
>TRBD1|TRBV5-6|TRBJ1-1|.
TGTGCCAGCAGCACTCAGGGTCGACAGGGCACCACTGAAGCTTTCTTT
CASSTQGRQGTTEAFF
>.|TRBV11-2|TRBJ2-7|.
TGTGCCAGCAGCTTAGAACGTAAACGGGGGATAAGGGACGAGCAGTACTTC
CASSLERKRGIRDEQYF
>TRBD1|TRBV18|TRBJ2-7|.
TGTGCCAGCTCACCAGGACAGGGGGAAAGGCAGTACTTC
CASSPGQGERQYF
>.|TRBV27|TRBJ1-2|.
TGTGCCAGCAGTACACGTCCCCCAGGGGTAGATGGCTACACCTTC
CASSTRPPGVDGYTF
>TRBD1|TRBV25-1|TRBJ2-1|.
TGTGCCAGCAGTGGGTCGGGACAGGGGGCCTCTCAGCAGTTCTTC
CASSGSGQGASQQFF
>.|TRBV28|TRBJ1-3|.
TGTGCCAGCAGTGTCGTCTCTGGAAACACCATATATTTT
CASSVVSGNTIYF
>.|TRBV7-2|TRBJ2-7|.
TGTGCCAGCAGCTTACAACTAGCTACCTACGAGCAGTACTTC
CASSLQLATYEQYF
>.|TRBV7-9|TRBJ1-1|.
TGTGCCAGCGACCCCGCAGGCAGGAACACTGAAGCTTTCTTT
CASDPAGRNTEAFF
>TRBD1|TRBV11-3|TRBJ2-3|few
TGTGCCAGCAGCTTGGGACAGGGGGATACGCAGTATTTT
CASSLGQGDTQYF
>TRBD1|TRBV6-2/TRBV6-3|TRBJ2-5|.
TGTGCCAGCAGTACCCGGACAGGCAGGGAGACCCAGTACTTC
CASSTRTGRETQYF
>.|TRBV5-1|TRBJ2-5|.
TGCGCCAGCAGCTTGACAGGGTCGAGCCACGAGACCCAGTACTTC
CASSLTGSSHETQYF
>.|TRBV5-1|TRBJ2-1|.
TGCGCCAGCAGCTTGGATAACGGCAATGAGCAGTTCTTC
CASSLDNGNEQFF
>.|TRBV4-1|TRBJ2-3|.
TGCGCCAGCAGCCAACAGTCAACAGATACGCAGTATTTT
CASSQQSTDTQYF
>.|TRBV10-2|TRBJ1-3|.
TGCGCCAGCAGTGAGTCAAGCTTCTCTGGAAACACCATATATTTT
CASSESSFSGNTIYF
>TRBD2|TRBV7-2|TRBJ2-7|.
TGTGCCAGCAGCCCTCCCGGGACTAGCGCCCTTCGCGAGCAGTACTTC
CASSPPGTSALREQYF
>.|TRBV2|TRBJ1-6|.
TGTGCCAGCAGTGAGTGGAGGAATTCACCCCTCCACTTT
CASSEWRNSPLHF
>.|TRBV15|TRBJ1-5|.
TGTGCCACCAGCAGAGGTTCCTATAGCAATCAGCCCCAGCATTTT
CATSRGSYSNQPQHF
>TRBD2|TRBV7-9|TRBJ2-7|.
TGTGCCAGCAGCCCTTATGGCGGGACTAGCGGGCGCTCCTACGAGCAGTACTTC
CASSPYGGTSGRSYEQYF
>.|TRBV3-1/TRBV3-2|TRBJ2-1|.
TGTGCCAGCACCACTATCCCCGGCGATGAGCAGTTCTTC
CASTTIPGDEQFF
>TRBD1|TRBV29-1|TRBJ1-1|once
TGCAGCGTTGATCGGGACAGGGGGCCGGCGGGGCTCAACACTGAAGCTTTCTTT
CSVDRDRGPAGLNTEAFF
>TRBD1|TRBV11-2|TRBJ1-5|.
TGTGCCAGCAGCTCAGGGGGCGTTCAGCCCCAGCATTTT
CASSSGGVQPQHF
>TRBD1|TRBV7-6|TRBJ1-2|.
TGTGCCAGCAGCTTAGGGGACAGGAGGTTCATTAACTATGGCTACACCTTC
CASSLGDRRFINYGYTF
>.|TRBV5-1|TRBJ1-1|.
TGCGCCAGCAAAATAGCGCCTTCGAACACTGAAGCTTTCTTT
CASKIAPSNTEAFF
>.|TRBV30|TRBJ1-4|once
TGTGCCTGGAGTGTACAACGGTCAGGTGCAACTAATGAAAAACTGTTTTTT
CAWSVQRSGATNEKLFF
>TRBD1|TRBV19|TRBJ1-1|few
TGTGCCAGTAGTCCAGGACAGGCTATGAACACTGAAGCTTTCTTT
CASSPGQAMNTEAFF
>.|TRBV18|TRBJ1-5|.
TGTGCCAGCTCAATCCAGGACAATCAGCCCCAGCATTTT
CASSIQDNQPQHF
>.|TRBV12-3/TRBV12-4|TRBJ1-1|.
TGTGCCAGCAGCGGTCCGATGCACACTGAAGCTTTCTTT
CASSGPMHTEAFF
>.|TRBV2|TRBJ2-2|.
TGTGCCAGCAGTGGGGGCACTTACACCGGGGAGCTGTTTTTT
CASSGGTYTGELFF
>TRBD1|TRBV7-2|TRBJ1-6|.
TGTGCCAGCAGGAAACTAGACAGGGGAAGCTCACCCCTCCACTTT
CASRKLDRGSSPLHF
>TRBD1|TRBV18|TRBJ1-2|.
TGTGCCAGCTCAGCCGGGACAGATAACTATGGCTACACCTTC
CASSAGTDNYGYTF
>TRBD1|TRBV6-5|TRBJ1-1|.
TGTGCCAGCGGCAGGGGGCTAAACACTGAAGCTTTCTTT
CASGRGLNTEAFF